These 26 T cell receptor beta chains were all obtained from the same sample, sequenced in a study of T cells in Graves' hyperthyroidism and ophthalmopathy. Amplified regions were TCR beta CDR3 sequences from RNA transcripts. The study used the HTBI primer set for a first-round RT-PCR of the TCR CDR3. TCRdb independently ran MiXCR on the multiplex PCR reads; one entry per CDR3 protein. This table holds 300,000 to 450,000 distinct CDR3 sequences, around 14% found once. The material sequenced was blood. The receptor set was obtained from a woman aged 18-29 years with Graves' hyperthyroidism that later progressed to Graves' ophthalmopathy.

This clonotype has more than one count but fewer than ten. The chain employs TRBV19 and TRBJ1-3, with D tentatively TRBD1 (6 bases). Per the germline V gene, CDR1 is LNHDA and CDR2 is SQIVND (reference sequence). The CDR3 has 14 amino acids. V was shortened by 6 bases and J by 1 base, with 10 bases between the two germline ends. The CDR3 loop reads CASSYGQSGNTIYF. For the CDR3, the DNA is TGTGCCAGTAGCTACGGACAGTCTGGAAACACCATATATTTT.

This clonotype was seen many times. The CDR3 DNA is TGTGCCAGCAGCCAAGGATTAGCGGGAATGGTCTACAATGAGCAGTTCTTC. This codes for CASSQGLAGMVYNEQFF. The V and J genes are TRBV3-1 and TRBJ2-1; 8 bases match TRBD2. The CDR3 consists of 17 residues. V lost 1 base and J lost 3; bases outside the gene matches: 8. Germline CDR1 and CDR2: LGHDT and YNNKEL (reference sequence).

The table lists this clonotype with many counts. V usage is TRBV28 and J usage is TRBJ2-2; weak D call: TRBD1 (6 bases). This CDR3 contains 15 residues. The germline V gene has CDR1 MDHEN and CDR2 SYDVKM. Trimming pared 5 bases from V and 3 bases from J, leaving 13 bases between. The CDR3 DNA sequence: TGTGCCAGCAGTCCTAACAGGGTTGACACCGGGGAGCTGTTTTTT. This codes for CASSPNRVDTGELFF.

The table lists this clonotype with many counts. This CDR3 is CASSSTVQGYLKNIQYF. The CDR3 nucleotides are TGTGCCAGCAGCTCCACCGTACAGGGATACTTGAAAAACATTCAGTACTTC. The chain links TRBV11-2 to TRBJ2-4, with D possibly being TRBD1 (6 bases). The germline gives CDR1 SGHAT, CDR2 FQNNGV. This CDR3 has 17 amino acids. The V end was cut by 4 bases, the J end by 4 bases, with 20 bases between.

This clonotype was seen repeatedly, ten times or more. The chain recombines TRBV15 with TRBJ2-1; 7 bases map to TRBD2. This CDR3 has 16 amino acids. From germline, CDR1 is LNHNV and CDR2 YYDKDF (reference sequence). Trimming removed 1 base from V and 9 bases from J; junction bases left unmatched: 12. CDR3 bases: TGTGCCACCAGCAGAGCCACAGAGGGAGGGGAAATTGAGCAGTTCTTC. The encoded protein is CATSRATEGGEIEQFF.

This chain connects TRBV6-1 to TRBJ2-5; D might be TRBD1 (7 bases). This CDR3 region has 14 residues. From germline, CDR1 is MNHNS and CDR2 SASEGT. V lost 6 bases to trimming and J lost 0 bases, with 11 bases between them. DNA of the CDR3: TGTGCCAGCAGGGGAGGACAGGACCAAGAGACCCAGTACTTC. Its translation: CASRGGQDQETQYF.

This clonotype was detected ten times or more. CDR3 bases: TGCAGTGCTAGCCTGGGGACAGGGGGCCTCAATCAGCCCCAGCATTTT. It yields the protein CSASLGTGGLNQPQHF. The chain is built from TRBV20-1 and TRBJ1-5; TRBD1 matches 12 bases. This CDR3 is built from 16 residues. Trimming took 3 bases from V and 3 from J; bases not matched to a gene: 6. Germline V gene sequence: CDR1 DFQATT, CDR2 SNEGSKA (reference sequence).

This clonotype was seen many times. The chain uses TRBV28 and TRBJ1-6; no clear D. This CDR3 has 15 amino acids. Trimming left V 8 bases short and J 1 base short, with 12 bases between. Germline V gene data show CDR1 as MDHEN and CDR2 as SYDVKM. The CDR3: CASGGRGSYNSPLHF. CDR3 DNA sequence: TGTGCCAGCGGCGGGCGGGGTTCCTATAATTCACCCCTCCACTTT.

This clonotype was recorded many times. The rearrangement links TRBV7-9 to TRBJ2-5; no clear D. Germline V lookup: CDR1 SEHNR, CDR2 FQNEAQ (reference sequence). CDR3 length: 10 amino acids. Trimming removed 8 bases at V and 9 bases at J, with 10 bases between. The CDR3 coding sequence is TGTGCCAGCCGCGGTGGGGCCCAGTACTTC. Its translation is CASRGGAQYF. Looking up the rest from reference TRBV7-9 and TRBJ2-5 gives the full variable domain: DTGVSQNPRHKITKRGQNVTFRCDPISEHNRLYWYRQTLGQGPEFLTYFQNEAQLEKSRLLSDRFSAERPKGSFSTLEIQRTEQGDSAMYLCASRGGAQYFGPGTRLLVL.

This clonotype was recorded at least ten times. The chain carries TRBV11-2 and TRBJ2-5; 12 bases are a match to TRBD2. With 5 bases clipped from V and 5 bases from J, the junction kept 15 bases outside the gene matches. Germline V gene lookup returns CDR1 SGHAT and CDR2 FQNNGV. This CDR3 comprises 18 residues. DNA for the CDR3: TGTGCCAGCAGCCATAGAACTAGCGGGAGGTCCCCTAGGGAGACCCAGTACTTC. This encodes CASSHRTSGRSPRETQYF.

This clonotype was seen many times. The chain is built from TRBV30 and TRBJ2-7; D may be TRBD1 or TRBD2 (5 bases each). The CDR3 is 15 amino acids. Per germline, CDR1 GTSNPN and CDR2 SVGIG (reference sequence). V shed 3 bases and J shed 0 bases, with 15 bases lying between them. For the CDR3, the DNA is TGTGCCTGGAGGCTCGGCTGGGGGAGCTCCTACGAGCAGTACTTC. This sequence encodes CAWRLGWGSSYEQYF.

There are a few counts of this clonotype. V gene TRBV2 combines with J gene TRBJ1-6; 10 bases map to TRBD1. Germline V lookup: CDR1 SNHLY, CDR2 FYNNEI. This CDR3 has 16 amino acids. The V and J ends lost 6 bases and 5 bases, in that order; junction bases with no gene match: 7. DNA for the CDR3: TGTGCCAGCAGAGTCTCCGGGACAGGGGATAATTCACCCCTCCACTTT. Translation gives CASRVSGTGDNSPLHF.

This clonotype was seen a few times. The rearrangement uses TRBV28 and TRBJ2-7; TRBD1 agrees at 7 bases. The CDR3 contains 14 residues. V trimming: 5 bases; J trimming: 7 bases; junction bases outside the gene matches: 11. Germline V gene lookup returns CDR1 MDHEN and CDR2 SYDVKM. In nucleotides, the CDR3 is TGTGCCAGCAGTACGCACAGGGACAGACCTGAGCAGTACTTC. Protein sequence: CASSTHRDRPEQYF.

This clonotype was recorded many times. The genes are TRBV12-3 or TRBV12-4 and TRBJ2-1; possibly TRBD1 or TRBD2 for D (5 bases each). The length of the CDR3 is 15 residues. Between the trimmed V and J ends, which lost 7 bases and 7 bases, there was a span of 20 bases. CDR3 in DNA: TGTGCCAGCACCGATTTTGGGGGAGTTAGGAATGAGCAGTTCTTC. It yields the protein CASTDFGGVRNEQFF.

This clonotype was observed many times. The chain joins TRBV27 to TRBJ1-1; D uncertain. V was pared by 7 bases and J by 2 bases, with 11 bases between. This CDR3 spans 13 amino acids. Germline V lookup: CDR1 MNHEY, CDR2 SMNVEV (reference sequence). The CDR3 region is CASKEWVNTEAFF. CDR3 coding DNA: TGTGCCAGCAAGGAATGGGTAAACACTGAAGCTTTCTTT.

Notes on this clonotype: A read error may explain this, as a much larger clone is one base away. The CDR3 loop is CASSESTDQGWRKTQYF. CDR3 bases: TGTGCCAGCAGTGAATCGACCGACCAGGGGTGGCGAAAGACCCAGTACTTC. The chain has TRBV6-1 and TRBJ2-5, with D tentatively TRBD1 (6 bases). CDR1 is MNHNS, CDR2 SASEGT, per germline. The CDR3 is 17 residues long. The ends were cut back, 2 bases at V and 6 bases at J, with 22 bases in the middle.

This clonotype was observed at least ten times. This chain uses TRBV2 with TRBJ1-1, with 8 bases aligning to TRBD1. The V and J ends lost 6 bases and 7 bases, in that order; junction bases with no gene match: 10. The CDR3 sequence is 14 residues long. CDR1 SNHLY and CDR2 FYNNEI come from the germline V gene. The CDR3 DNA reads as TGTGCCAGCAGCGGAACAGGGGGACGTGGTGAAGCTTTCTTT. Its protein is CASSGTGGRGEAFF. The whole variable domain, filled in from reference TRBV2 and TRBJ1-1, reads EPEVTQTPSHQVTQMGQEVILRCVPISNHLYFYWYRQILGQKVEFLVSFYNNEISEKSEIFDDQFSVERPDGSNFTLKIRSTKLEDSAMYFCASSGTGGRGEAFFGQGTRLTVV.

The chain uses TRBV12-5 and TRBJ2-3, with a tentative D call TRBD2 (6 bases). CDR3 length: 16 amino acids. From germline, CDR1 is LGHNT and CDR2 FRNRAP. The V end was cut by 4 bases, the J end by 2 bases, with 16 bases between. The CDR3 sequence is CASGWGVGGLTDTQYF. The CDR3 DNA is TGTGCTAGTGGTTGGGGGGTCGGCGGTCTCACAGATACGCAGTATTTT.

This clonotype has at least ten counts. The rearrangement links TRBV20-1 to TRBJ2-7, with D possibly being TRBD1 (6 bases). CDR1 DFQATT and CDR2 SNEGSKA come from the germline V gene (reference sequence). Trimming pared 3 bases from V and 3 bases from J, leaving 12 bases between. The CDR3 is 13 amino acids. This CDR3 reads CSARADSHYEQYF. The CDR3, as DNA: TGCAGTGCTAGGGCGGACAGCCACTACGAGCAGTACTTC.

This clonotype was detected a few times. The chain combines TRBV3-2 with TRBJ2-1; TRBD2 is taken as the D call from the table, unchecked against the DNA. TRBV3-2 is termed a pseudogene. The CDR3 covers 20 residues. CDR3 protein: CASSQIPGLAGKFFYNEQFF. In nucleotides, the CDR3 is TGTGCCAGCAGCCAAATCCCGGGACTAGCGGGAAAATTTTTCTACAATGAGCAGTTCTTC.

This clonotype was observed a few times. A much more abundant neighbour one base away suggests this may be a read error. The rearrangement joins TRBV18 to TRBJ1-1; TRBD1 might be the D (5 bases). This CDR3 region has 14 residues. V lost 0 bases to trimming and J lost 8 bases, with 13 bases between them. Germline V gene sequence: CDR1 KGHSH, CDR2 LQKENI. The CDR3: CASSPPGRGGEAFF. CDR3 nucleotides: TGTGCCAGCTCACCACCGGGGCGGGGGGGAGAAGCTTTCTTT.

About this clonotype itself: A much larger clone differs from this one at a single base, so this may be a read error. Here the CDR3 DNA reads TGTGCCTGCAGTTCCGGACTAGCGGGAGTGAATGAGCAGTTCTTC. Translating gives CACSSGLAGVNEQFF. This chain links TRBV28 with TRBJ2-1; 13 bases fit TRBD2. The CDR3 runs to 15 residues. The germline V gene has CDR1 MDHEN and CDR2 SYDVKM.

This clonotype was seen at least ten times. The chain employs TRBV12-3 or TRBV12-4 and TRBJ2-5, with 14 positions matching TRBD2. Trimming cost V 6 bases and J 6 bases; bases outside gene matches: 6. This CDR3 has 15 residues. This chain's CDR3 is CASSLGTSGSKTQYF. DNA of the CDR3: TGTGCCAGCAGCCTAGGGACTAGCGGGAGCAAGACCCAGTACTTC.

This clonotype was seen more than once but under ten times. The chain employs TRBV4-2 and TRBJ2-7; 11 bases agree with TRBD2. The CDR3 has 17 amino acids. Per germline, CDR1 LGHNA and CDR2 YNFKEQ. J lost 3 bases, V lost 2 bases, and 9 bases had no gene match. The CDR3 region has the DNA TGTGCCAGCAGCCAAATTGCGGGGGGACTAGCGGACTACGAGCAGTACTTC. Translation: CASSQIAGGLADYEQYF.

This clonotype was detected many times. CDR3 nucleotides: TGTGCCAGCTCTCCGACGGACAGACGCATGGGAGGGGAGCTGTTTTTT. Translated, it gives CASSPTDRRMGGELFF. The chain couples TRBV18 to TRBJ2-2; D perhaps matches TRBD1 (6 bases). The germline V gene has CDR1 KGHSH and CDR2 LQKENI. V was shortened by 6 bases and J by 8 bases, with 22 bases between the two germline ends. The CDR3 spans 16 residues.

This chain uses TRBV29-1 with TRBJ1-3, with 7 bases identical to TRBD1. CDR1 is SQVTM, CDR2 ANQGSEA, per germline. J gave up 6 bases and V 4 bases, and 9 bases lay outside the gene matches. The CDR3 is 14 amino acids. The CDR3 loop reads CSVVEGRGENTIYF. In DNA, the CDR3 is TGCAGCGTTGTGGAGGGCAGGGGGGAAAACACCATATATTTT. The full variable domain, completed using reference TRBV29-1 and TRBJ1-3, is SAVISQKPSRDICQRGTSLTIQCQVDSQVTMMFWYRQQPGQSLTLIATANQGSEATYESGFVIDKFPISRPNLTFSTLTVSNMSPEDSSIYLCSVVEGRGENTIYFGEGSWLTVV.